This TCR beta chain comes out of a study of OX40 agonist ivuxolimab in advanced cancers. Across the whole study: Every 2 weeks, ivuxolimab was infused into the patients intravenously at between 0.01 and 10 mg/kg. Study-wide results and caveats: Undetermined was the antigen specificity of the expanded peripheral T cells.

This clone occurred a few times. Its antigen is unidentified. Libraries were prepared by immunoSEQ multiplex PCR; TCRdb keeps only in-frame clonotypes and omits some of them. The sample consists of 25,000 to 30,000 clones, around nine tenths of them appearing once. The CDR3 covers 16 residues. The germline V and J ends were trimmed by 3 bases and 1 base, with 16 bases remaining between them. CDR1 is SGHRS, CDR2 YFSETQ, per germline. The input for sequencing was CD4+ or CD8+ T cells sorted from blood, taken in a trial of the OX40 agonist ivuxolimab. The clonotype was recovered from an adult with an advanced solid tumor such as melanoma, head and neck, liver or kidney cancer. This rearrangement joins TRBV5-1 to TRBJ2-5; D perhaps matches TRBD1 (6 bases). CDR3 in DNA: TGCGCCAGCAGCTGGGGTTTTAAACAGGGCCAAGAGACCCAGTACTTC. Encoded protein: CASSWGFKQGQETQYF.